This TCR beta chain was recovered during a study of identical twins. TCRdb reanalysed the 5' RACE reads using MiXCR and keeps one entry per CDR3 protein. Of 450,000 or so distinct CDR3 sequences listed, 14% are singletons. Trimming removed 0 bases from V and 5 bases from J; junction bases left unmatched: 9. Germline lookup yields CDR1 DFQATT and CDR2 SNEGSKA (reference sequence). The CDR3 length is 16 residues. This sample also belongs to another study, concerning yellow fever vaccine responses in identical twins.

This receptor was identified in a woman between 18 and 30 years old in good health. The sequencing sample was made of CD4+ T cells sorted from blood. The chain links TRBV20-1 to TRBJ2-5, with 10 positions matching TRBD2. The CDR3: CSARDGSGGAGETQYF. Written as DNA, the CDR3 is TGCAGTGCTAGAGATGGAAGCGGGGGGGCCGGTGAGACCCAGTACTTC.